This T cell receptor (beta chain) derives from a study of T cells after yellow fever vaccination. The CDR3 length is 15 residues. V was pared by 4 bases and J by 5 bases, with 3 bases of the junction left unmatched. CDR1 and CDR2 from the germline V gene are SGHTA and FQGNSA. TCRdb reprocessed the 5' RACE reads via MiXCR and lists one record per CDR3 protein. Found here are hundreds of thousands of distinct CDR3 sequences, over 15% of them singletons; the top ten hold roughly an eighth. The chain employs TRBV7-2 and TRBJ1-5; 12 positions agree with TRBD1. Material: PBMCs, obtained 15 days after the yellow fever booster vaccination. The receptor comes from a man younger than 40 who received the YFV17D yellow fever vaccine. In DNA form, the CDR3 reads TGTGCCAGCAGCTCCGGGACAGGGGGCCATCAGCCCCAGCATTTT. This gives the protein CASSSGTGGHQPQHF.